This passage covers 12 T cell receptor beta chains from one sample sequenced in a study of T cells in Graves' hyperthyroidism and ophthalmopathy. Amplified regions were TCR beta CDR3 sequences from RNA transcripts. HTBI primers drove first-round RT-PCR of the TCR CDR3. TCRdb analysed the multiplex PCR reads with MiXCR anew, one entry per CDR3 protein. The sample consists of around 350,000 distinct CDR3 sequences, 13% of them appearing once. The sample taken for sequencing was blood. All receptors derive from a woman younger than 35 with Graves' hyperthyroidism.

This clonotype was counted ten times or more. The chain recombines TRBV3-1 with TRBJ1-2, with 7 bases matching TRBD1. With 5 bases clipped from V and 7 bases from J, the junction kept 10 bases outside the gene matches. CDR3 length equals 14 residues. CDR1 and CDR2 (germline): LGHDT, YNNKEL (reference sequence). As DNA, the CDR3 is TGTGCCAGCAGCTCAGCAGACAGGGTTAGTGGCTACACCTTC. It encodes CASSSADRVSGYTF. The whole variable domain, remainder taken from reference TRBV3-1 and TRBJ1-2, is DTAVSQTPKYLVTQMGNDKSIKCEQNLGHDTMYWYKQDSKKFLKIMFSYNNKELIINETVPNRFSPKSPDKAHLNLHINSLELGDSAVYFCASSSADRVSGYTFGSGTRLTVV.

This clonotype was observed many times. The chain uses TRBV7-2 and TRBJ2-7, with 8 bases lining up with TRBD2. V gave up 5 bases and J gave up 1 base; unmatched junction bases: 7. Germline CDR1 SGHTA, CDR2 FQGNSA. This CDR3 spans 15 amino acids. The CDR3 here is CASSNKVAGSYEQYF. The CDR3 nucleotides read TGTGCCAGCAGCAACAAGGTAGCGGGATCCTACGAGCAGTACTTC. The whole variable domain, filled in from reference TRBV7-2 and TRBJ2-7, reads GAGVSQSPSNKVTEKGKDVELRCDPISGHTALYWYRQSLGQGLEFLIYFQGNSAPDKSGLPSDRFSAERTGGSVSTLTIQRTQQEDSAVYLCASSNKVAGSYEQYFGPGTRLTVT.

The table lists this clonotype with many counts. The chain has TRBV7-9 and TRBJ2-1; 10 bases agree with TRBD1. The CDR3 covers 15 residues. Germline V CDR1 and CDR2: SEHNR, FQNEAQ (reference sequence). V was clipped by 6 bases and J by 3 bases; unmatched bases: 5. CDR3: CASSSRDRGYNEQFF. The CDR3, as DNA: TGTGCCAGCAGTTCTCGGGACAGGGGCTACAATGAGCAGTTCTTC.

This clonotype appeared many times. The genes are TRBV6-2 or TRBV6-3 and TRBJ2-7; TRBD1 aligns across 8 bases. This CDR3 is built from 15 residues. V gave up 6 bases and J gave up 4 bases; unmatched junction bases: 11. CDR1 and CDR2 from the germline V gene are MNHEY and SVGEGT. Here the CDR3 DNA reads TGTGCCAGCAGCCCCGGGACAGGTGATTTATACGAGCAGTACTTC. As protein: CASSPGTGDLYEQYF.

This clonotype was seen at least ten times. V gene TRBV6-1 combines with J gene TRBJ1-2; D not certain. From germline, CDR1 is MNHNS and CDR2 SASEGT. V lost 1 base and J lost 0, with 12 bases in between. The CDR3 has 16 amino acids. CDR3 loop: CASSEVGTEANYGYTF. The CDR3 nucleotides read TGTGCCAGCAGTGAAGTGGGTACTGAAGCTAACTATGGCTACACCTTC.

This clonotype was seen at least ten times. This chain connects TRBV6-1 to TRBJ1-2; weak D call: TRBD1 (5 bases). Germline V gene data show CDR1 as MNHNS and CDR2 as SASEGT. This CDR3 has 13 residues. V lost 0 bases to trimming and J lost 4 bases, with 6 bases between them. In DNA, the CDR3 is TGTGCCAGCAGTGAAGCGGGACCCTATGGCTACACCTTC. Its translation is CASSEAGPYGYTF.

This clonotype turned up a few times. This may be a read error: a much more frequent sequence differs by one nucleotide. This chain uses TRBV5-1 with TRBJ1-5; D is uncertain. Per germline, CDR1 SGHRS and CDR2 YFSETQ. The CDR3 is 15 residues long. The CDR3, as DNA: TGCGCCAGCAGCTTGGGAGAAAATAGCAATCAGCCCCCGCATTTT. Encoded protein: CASSLGENSNQPPHF.

This clonotype appeared a few times. This chain joins TRBV4-2 and TRBJ2-1; the match to TRBD2 covers 7 bases. V was pared by 4 bases and J by 7 bases, with 16 bases of the junction left unmatched. Germline CDR1 is LGHNA and CDR2 is YNFKEQ. The CDR3 spans 17 residues. Written as DNA, the CDR3 is TGTGCCAGCAGCCCCCCTAGGCGGGCGGGAGTCGGTAATGAGCAGTTCTTC. Protein sequence: CASSPPRRAGVGNEQFF.

At least ten counts were recorded for this clonotype. The V call is TRBV6-2 or TRBV6-3, the J call TRBJ2-2; D not certain. V lost 2 bases and J 5 bases, leaving 6 bases between the germline ends. In germline, CDR1 is MNHEY, CDR2 SVGEGT. The CDR3 loop spans 13 amino acids. Here the CDR3 reads CASSYRVTGELFF. As DNA, the CDR3 is TGTGCCAGCAGTTACAGGGTAACCGGGGAGCTGTTTTTT.

This clonotype came up many times. This chain connects TRBV28 to TRBJ2-5; 8 bases are shared with TRBD2. The trim removed 3 bases at V and 7 bases at J, leaving 7 bases unmatched. The CDR3 length is 14 residues. Germline V CDR1 and CDR2: MDHEN, SYDVKM. CDR3 nucleotide sequence: TGTGCCAGCAGTTTGAAACAGCTAGCGGGGACCCAGTACTTC. Translated, it gives CASSLKQLAGTQYF. Together with reference TRBV28 and TRBJ2-5, the CDR3 gives the full variable domain: DVKVTQSSRYLVKRTGEKVFLECVQDMDHENMFWYRQDPGLGLRLIYFSYDVKMKEKGDIPEGYSVSREKKERFSLILESASTNQTSMYLCASSLKQLAGTQYFGPGTRLLVL.

This clonotype came up many times. This rearrangement joins TRBV15 to TRBJ1-4; D is undetermined. Deletions cut 1 base from V and 4 bases from J, with 7 bases between. This CDR3 is 14 amino acids long. Germline CDR1 LNHNV, CDR2 YYDKDF (reference sequence). CDR3 sequence reads: CATSRGIGNEKLFF. DNA for the CDR3: TGTGCCACCAGCAGAGGTATCGGTAATGAAAAACTGTTTTTT. Supplemented by reference TRBV15 and TRBJ1-4, the full variable domain reads DAMVIQNPRYQVTQFGKPVTLSCSQTLNHNVMYWYQQKSSQAPKLLFHYYDKDFNNEADTPDNFQSRRPNTSFCFLDIRSPGLGDTAMYLCATSRGIGNEKLFFGSGTQLSVL.

This clonotype occurred many times. V and J are TRBV28 and TRBJ2-7; 12 bases agree with TRBD2. The trim removed 4 bases at V and 8 bases at J, leaving 6 bases unmatched. The CDR3 consists of 14 residues. Per the germline V gene, CDR1 is MDHEN and CDR2 is SYDVKM. CDR3 DNA: TGTGCCAGCAGTTGGAGGACTAGCGGGACCAAGCAGTACTTC. This translates into CASSWRTSGTKQYF. Variable domain in full (rest from reference TRBV28 and TRBJ2-7): DVKVTQSSRYLVKRTGEKVFLECVQDMDHENMFWYRQDPGLGLRLIYFSYDVKMKEKGDIPEGYSVSREKKERFSLILESASTNQTSMYLCASSWRTSGTKQYFGPGTRLTVT.